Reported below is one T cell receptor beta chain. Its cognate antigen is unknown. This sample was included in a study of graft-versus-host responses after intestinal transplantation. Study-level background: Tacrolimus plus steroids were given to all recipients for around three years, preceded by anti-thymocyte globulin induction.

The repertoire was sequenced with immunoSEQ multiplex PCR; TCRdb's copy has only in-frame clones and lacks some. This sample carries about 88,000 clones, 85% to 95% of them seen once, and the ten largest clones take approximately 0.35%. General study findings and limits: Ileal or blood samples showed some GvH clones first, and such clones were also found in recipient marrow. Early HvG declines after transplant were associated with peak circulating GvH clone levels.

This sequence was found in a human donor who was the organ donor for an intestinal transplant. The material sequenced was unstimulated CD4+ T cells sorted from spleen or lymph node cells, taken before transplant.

The DNA for the CDR3 is TGTGCCAGCAGTTTTTTCGCGAGGGAAGATACGCAGTATTTT. Encoded protein: CASSFFAREDTQYF. V gene TRBV28 combines with J gene TRBJ2-3; a weak D match, TRBD2 (5 bases). CDR1 and CDR2 (germline): MDHEN, SYDVKM. There are 14 residues in the CDR3. The V gene lost 3 bases and the J gene lost 5 bases, with 12 bases spanning the gap.